The entry below describes one TCR beta chain. No antigen is known for it. On the basis of clinical symptoms, serum thyroxine and TRAb, thyroid ultrasound and orbital computed tomography, diagnoses were made. The germline gives CDR1 LNHNV, CDR2 YYDKDF (reference sequence). This CDR3 comprises 13 residues. Trimming left V 2 bases short and J 10 bases short, with 12 bases between. Amplified TCR beta CDR3 regions came from RNA transcripts. In the first-round RT-PCR of the TCR CDR3, the HTBI primer set was used. TCRdb processed the multiplex PCR reads anew with MiXCR; each CDR3 protein has one entry. The sample holds roughly 580,000 distinct CDR3 sequences, about 45% seen once. The data are from a study of T cells in Graves' hyperthyroidism and ophthalmopathy. Regarding the study as a whole: Most thyroid clonotypes that were expanded above 0.001 also turned up in blood.

The V call is TRBV15, the J call TRBJ1-5, with D perhaps TRBD1 (6 bases). The sample was peripheral blood or thyroid tissue (not recorded which). The TCR originated in a woman younger than 35 with Graves' hyperthyroidism. CDR3 region: CATSRPATGPQHF. As DNA, the CDR3 is TGTGCCACCAGCAGACCTGCGACAGGCCCCCAGCATTTT. The whole variable domain, remainder taken from reference TRBV15 and TRBJ1-5, is DAMVIQNPRYQVTQFGKPVTLSCSQTLNHNVMYWYQQKSSQAPKLLFHYYDKDFNNEADTPDNFQSRRPNTSFCFLDIRSPGLGDTAMYLCATSRPATGPQHFGDGTRLSIL.